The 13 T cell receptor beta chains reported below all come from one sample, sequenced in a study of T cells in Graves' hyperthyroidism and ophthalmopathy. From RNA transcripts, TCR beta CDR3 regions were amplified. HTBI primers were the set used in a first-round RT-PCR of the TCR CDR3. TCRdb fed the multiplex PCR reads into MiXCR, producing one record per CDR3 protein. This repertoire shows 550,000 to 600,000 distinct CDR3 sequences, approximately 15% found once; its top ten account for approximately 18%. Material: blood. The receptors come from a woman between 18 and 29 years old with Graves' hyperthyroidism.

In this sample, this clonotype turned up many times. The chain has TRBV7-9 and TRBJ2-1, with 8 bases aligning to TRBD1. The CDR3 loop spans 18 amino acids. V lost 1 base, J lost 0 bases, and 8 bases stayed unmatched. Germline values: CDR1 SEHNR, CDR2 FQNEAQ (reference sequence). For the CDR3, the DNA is TGTGCCAGCAGCTTAGGAAGTTGGGACAGGAGCTCCTACAATGAGCAGTTCTTC. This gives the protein CASSLGSWDRSSYNEQFF.

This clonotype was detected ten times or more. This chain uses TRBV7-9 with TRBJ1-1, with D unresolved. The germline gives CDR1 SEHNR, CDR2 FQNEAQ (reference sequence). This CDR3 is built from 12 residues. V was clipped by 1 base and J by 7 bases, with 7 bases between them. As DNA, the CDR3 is TGTGCCAGCAGCTTAGGGCCTCGTGAAGCTTTCTTT. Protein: CASSLGPREAFF.

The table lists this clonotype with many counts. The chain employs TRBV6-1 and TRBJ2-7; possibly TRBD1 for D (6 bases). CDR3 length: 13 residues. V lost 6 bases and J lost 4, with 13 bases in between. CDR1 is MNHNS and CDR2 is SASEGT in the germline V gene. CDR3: CASRTGSFYEQYF. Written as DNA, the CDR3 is TGTGCCAGCAGGACAGGCTCCTTTTACGAGCAGTACTTC.

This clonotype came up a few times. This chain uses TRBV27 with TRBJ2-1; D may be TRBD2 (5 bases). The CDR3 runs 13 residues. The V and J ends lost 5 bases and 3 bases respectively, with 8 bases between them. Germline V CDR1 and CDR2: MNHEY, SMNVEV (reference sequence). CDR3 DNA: TGTGCCAGCAGTATACGGGACTACAATGAGCAGTTCTTC. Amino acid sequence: CASSIRDYNEQFF.

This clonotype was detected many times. This CDR3 reads CASSFRGHGEQYF. In DNA, the CDR3 is TGTGCCAGCAGTTTCCGGGGGCACGGCGAGCAGTACTTC. This chain joins TRBV27 and TRBJ2-7, with D perhaps being TRBD1 or TRBD2 (6 bases each). V was trimmed by 3 bases and J by 6 bases, leaving 12 bases between them. This CDR3 is built from 13 residues. The germline gives CDR1 MNHEY, CDR2 SMNVEV (reference sequence).

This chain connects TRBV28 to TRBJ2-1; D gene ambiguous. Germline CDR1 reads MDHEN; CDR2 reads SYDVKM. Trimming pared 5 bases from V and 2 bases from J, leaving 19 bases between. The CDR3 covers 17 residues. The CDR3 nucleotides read TGTGCCAGCAGTGGCGGTAGCCCGGAGACCGCCTACAATGAGCAGTTCTTC. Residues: CASSGGSPETAYNEQFF.

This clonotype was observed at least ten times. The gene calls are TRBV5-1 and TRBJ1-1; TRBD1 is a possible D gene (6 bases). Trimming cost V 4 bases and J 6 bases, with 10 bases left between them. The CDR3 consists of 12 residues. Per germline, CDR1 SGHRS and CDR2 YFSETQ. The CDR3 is CASSAAGAEAFF. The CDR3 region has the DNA TGCGCCAGCAGCGCTGCAGGGGCTGAAGCTTTCTTT.

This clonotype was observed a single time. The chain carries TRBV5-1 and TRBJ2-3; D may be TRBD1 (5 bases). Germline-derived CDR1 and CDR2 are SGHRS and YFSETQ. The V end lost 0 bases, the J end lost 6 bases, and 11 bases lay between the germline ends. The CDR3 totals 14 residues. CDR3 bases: TGCGCCAGCAGCTTGGGCCGGACATCGGATACGCAGTATTTT. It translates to CASSLGRTSDTQYF. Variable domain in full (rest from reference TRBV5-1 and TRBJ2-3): KAGVTQTPRYLIKTRGQQVTLSCSPISGHRSVSWYQQTPGQGLQFLFEYFSETQRNKGNFPGRFSGRQFSNSRSEMNVSTLELGDSALYLCASSLGRTSDTQYFGPGTRLTVL.

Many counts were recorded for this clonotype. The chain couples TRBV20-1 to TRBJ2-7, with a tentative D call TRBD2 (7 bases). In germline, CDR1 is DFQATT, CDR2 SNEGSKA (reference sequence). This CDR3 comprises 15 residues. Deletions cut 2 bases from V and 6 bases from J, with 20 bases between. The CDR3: CSARRGAYGSVEQYF. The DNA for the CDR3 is TGCAGTGCTAGACGGGGGGCATATGGGTCGGTCGAGCAGTACTTC.

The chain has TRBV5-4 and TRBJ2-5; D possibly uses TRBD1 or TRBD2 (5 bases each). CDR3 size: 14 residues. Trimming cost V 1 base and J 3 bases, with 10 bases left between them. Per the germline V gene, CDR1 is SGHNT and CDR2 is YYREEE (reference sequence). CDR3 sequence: CASSLRDAEETQYF. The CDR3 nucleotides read TGTGCCAGCAGCTTGCGGGACGCGGAAGAGACCCAGTACTTC.

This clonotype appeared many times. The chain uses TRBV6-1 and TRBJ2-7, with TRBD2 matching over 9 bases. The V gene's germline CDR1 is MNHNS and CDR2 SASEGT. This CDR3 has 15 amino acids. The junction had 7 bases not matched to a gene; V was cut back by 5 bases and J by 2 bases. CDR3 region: CASSQTSGSTYEQYF. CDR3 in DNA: TGTGCCAGCAGTCAGACTAGCGGTAGTACCTACGAGCAGTACTTC.

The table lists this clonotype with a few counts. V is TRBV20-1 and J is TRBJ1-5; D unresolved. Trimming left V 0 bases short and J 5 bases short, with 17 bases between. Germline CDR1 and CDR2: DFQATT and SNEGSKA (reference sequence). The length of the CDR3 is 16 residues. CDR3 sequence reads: CSARDPRGLIDQPQHF. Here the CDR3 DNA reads TGCAGTGCTAGAGATCCACGGGGTCTAATAGATCAGCCCCAGCATTTT.

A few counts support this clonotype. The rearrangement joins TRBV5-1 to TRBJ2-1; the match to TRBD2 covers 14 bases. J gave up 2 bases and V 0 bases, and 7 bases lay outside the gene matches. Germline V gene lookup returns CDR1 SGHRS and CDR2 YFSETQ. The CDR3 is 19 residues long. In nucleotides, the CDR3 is TGCGCCAGCAGCTTGGCCGGGACTAGCGGGAGAAAAGCCTACAATGAGCAGTTCTTC. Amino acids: CASSLAGTSGRKAYNEQFF.